What follows are 11 T cell receptor beta chains derived from one specimen sequenced in a study of T cell changes during pregnancy in multiple sclerosis (dated by TCRdb to between 2018 and 2020). The receptor library was made with the immunoSEQ multiplex PCR assay. Entries here come from immuneACCESS through TCRdb and include only in-frame sequences with V and J called. Some clones fail to appear in such tables; in the studies checked, an unresolved V gene covers under half of the shortfall, and the cause of the remainder is unknown. For this sample the table gives 70,000 or so clones, of which 75% to 95% were detected only once. The ten biggest clones cover about 0.42% of the sample. Specimen: CD4+ T cells from peripheral blood mononuclear cells, collected before pregnancy. The receptors come from a female donor with multiple sclerosis, enrolled in a pregnancy study.

As DNA, the CDR3 is TGCGCCAGCAGCTTAGCGGGGGGATCCAATGAGCAGTTCTTC. Its protein product is CASSLAGGSNEQFF. The J gene is TRBJ2-1, the V gene TRBV5-1, with 9 bases lining up with TRBD2. Trimming took 2 bases from V and 6 from J; bases not matched to a gene: 3. This CDR3 has 14 residues. Germline values: CDR1 SGHRS, CDR2 YFSETQ.

V usage is TRBV5-8 and J usage is TRBJ2-2, with TRBD1 as a possible D gene (6 bases). V lost 5 bases, J lost 4 bases, and 18 bases lay in between. CDR3 length equals 16 residues. Germline V gene data show CDR1 as SGHTS and CDR2 as YDEGEE. The CDR3 is CASSFERDTSTGELFF. The CDR3 region has the DNA TGTGCCAGCAGTTTCGAAAGGGACACCTCCACCGGGGAGCTGTTTTTT. The full variable domain, in which reference TRBV5-8 and TRBJ2-2 provide the parts outside the CDR3, is EAGVTQSPTHLIKTRGQQATLRCSPISGHTSVYWYQQALGLGLQFLLWYDEGEERNRGNFPPRFSGRQFPNYSSELNVNALELEDSALYLCASSFERDTSTGELFFGEGSRLTVL.

This chain uses TRBV9 with TRBJ2-5, with D tentatively TRBD1 (5 bases). The CDR3 contains 15 residues. Between the trimmed V and J ends, which lost 4 bases and 1 base, there was a span of 14 bases. Germline V gives CDR1 SGDLS, CDR2 YYNGEE. CDR3 sequence (DNA): TGTGCCAGCAGCTCGTGGGGCGCCTCCCAAGAGACCCAGTACTTC. It encodes CASSSWGASQETQYF.

The chain joins TRBV7-3 to TRBJ1-2, with 7 bases aligning to TRBD1. Germline CDR1 reads SGHTA; CDR2 reads FQGTGA. After removal of 2 bases from V and 7 bases from J, the junction contained 4 bases not matched to a gene. This CDR3 contains 13 residues. DNA for the CDR3: TGTGCCAGCAGCTTAGGAGGACAGGCTGGCTACACCTTC. Protein: CASSLGGQAGYTF.

The chain employs TRBV7-2 and TRBJ2-1; D is unclear. Germline V gene lookup returns CDR1 SGHTA and CDR2 FQGNSA. V gave up 4 bases and J gave up 8 bases, with 15 bases separating them. The CDR3 is 14 residues long. CDR3 DNA sequence: TGTGCCAGCAGCTCCTACCCCCGCCTCGATGAGCAGTTCTTC. Translating gives CASSSYPRLDEQFF.

This chain links TRBV30 with TRBJ1-6; 8 bases match TRBD1. The CDR3 sequence is 14 residues long. The V and J ends lost 2 bases and 8 bases, in that order; junction bases with no gene match: 5. Germline values: CDR1 GTSNPN, CDR2 SVGIG (reference sequence). The CDR3 reads CAWSPGTGDSPLHF. DNA of the CDR3: TGTGCCTGGAGTCCCGGGACAGGAGATTCACCCCTCCACTTT.

The V call is TRBV10-3, the J call TRBJ1-3; possible D gene TRBD1, 6 bases. Between the trimmed V and J ends, which lost 3 bases and 0 bases, there was a span of 9 bases. Germline V CDR1 and CDR2: ENHRY, SYGVKD. The CDR3 spans 15 residues. In nucleotides, the CDR3 is TGTGCCATCAGTGAAGGGACACCCTCTGGAAACACCATATATTTT. Amino acids: CAISEGTPSGNTIYF.

As to this clone: Its ends do not fully match the called genes, so a read error is possible. The J gene is TRBJ2-5, the V gene TRBV7-7, with D possibly being TRBD1 (5 bases). The CDR3 is 13 residues long. Germline V gene lookup returns CDR1 SSHAT and CDR2 FNYEAQ (reference sequence). The CDR3 loop is CASSQNKGKTQYF. As DNA, the CDR3 is TGTGCTAGCAGCCAAAACAAGGGGAAGACCCAGTACTTC.

This chain links TRBV11-2 with TRBJ1-2; D may be TRBD1 (6 bases). Germline assignment: CDR1 SGHAT and CDR2 FQNNGV. The CDR3 sequence is 12 residues long. With 5 bases removed from V and 8 bases from J, the gap between germline ends came to 12 bases. The CDR3 reads CASSPGGLGYTF. The DNA of the CDR3 is TGTGCCAGCAGCCCGGGGGGCTTGGGCTACACCTTC. The whole variable domain, remainder taken from reference TRBV11-2 and TRBJ1-2, is EAGVAQSPRYKIIEKRQSVAFWCNPISGHATLYWYQQILGQGPKLLIQFQNNGVVDDSQLPKDRFSAERLKGVDSTLKIQPAKLEDSAVYLCASSPGGLGYTFGSGTRLTVV.

A single count supports this clone. The chain couples TRBV2 to TRBJ2-2; D is unresolved. V lost 2 bases, J lost 1 base, and 8 bases lay in between. Per germline, CDR1 SNHLY and CDR2 FYNNEI. There are 15 residues in the CDR3. The CDR3 protein is CASSETAVNTGELFF. CDR3 sequence (DNA): TGTGCCAGCAGTGAAACAGCCGTGAACACCGGGGAGCTGTTTTTT.

This chain uses TRBV5-1 with TRBJ2-3; D unclear. The CDR3 is 14 residues long. Germline V CDR1 and CDR2: SGHRS, YFSETQ. V was shortened by 0 bases and J by 6 bases, with 11 bases between the two germline ends. This CDR3 is CASSLEGSRDTQYF. In nucleotides, the CDR3 is TGCGCCAGCAGCTTGGAAGGCTCGCGGGATACGCAGTATTTT.